Listed here is a single TCR beta chain. Its specificity is unknown. Specified treatment: around 19 received Ad26.COV2.S at low or high dose, single or two shots; 5 received placebo; per-sample allocation not given. Specimens were obtained on day 63 following the first vaccine or placebo injection. Within Boston, the person who donated was an adult of 18-55 years. Built on an Ad26 vector, the vaccine expressed Wuhan-strain SARS-CoV-2 spike. The CDR3 loop spans 15 amino acids. Germline lookup yields CDR1 LGHDT and CDR2 YNNKEL (reference sequence). The V gene end was trimmed by 8 bases and the J gene end by 1 base; junction bases not matched to a gene: 2. These data belong to a study of Ad26.COV2.S vaccination and SARS-CoV-2 variants. Study summary: A COV1001 Ad26.COV2.S trial-arm participant provided the sample. Study-level results: Researchers cautioned that TCR breadth and depth analyses may have underestimated total T cell responses.

This table comes from immunoSEQ multiplex PCR, and its TCRdb copy is limited to in-frame clones, with some not included. The table lists fewer than 800,000 clones, around 89% of them singletons. The genes are TRBV3-1 (or the pseudogene TRBV3-2) and TRBJ2-4, with 13 positions matching TRBD2. This receptor was taken from a person aged 18-60 years who received the Ad26.COV2.S COVID-19 vaccine or a placebo. The sequences come from peripheral blood, collected in a trial of Ad26.COV2.S vaccine versus placebo. In nucleotides, the CDR3 is TGTGCCAGCGGACTAGCGGGAGTGGCCAAAAACATTCAGTACTTC. Its protein is CASGLAGVAKNIQYF.